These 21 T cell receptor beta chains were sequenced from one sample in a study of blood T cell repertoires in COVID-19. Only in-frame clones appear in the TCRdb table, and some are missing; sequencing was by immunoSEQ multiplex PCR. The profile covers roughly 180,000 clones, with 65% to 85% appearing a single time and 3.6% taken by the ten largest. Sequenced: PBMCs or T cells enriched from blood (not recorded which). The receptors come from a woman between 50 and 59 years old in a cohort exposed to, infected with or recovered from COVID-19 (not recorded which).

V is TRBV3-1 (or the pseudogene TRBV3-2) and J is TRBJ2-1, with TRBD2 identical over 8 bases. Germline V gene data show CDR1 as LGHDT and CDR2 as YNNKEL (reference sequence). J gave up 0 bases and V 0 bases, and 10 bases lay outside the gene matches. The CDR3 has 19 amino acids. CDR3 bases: TGTGCCAGCAGCCAAGATGGGGCTAGCGGGCTTAGCTCCTACAATGAGCAGTTCTTC. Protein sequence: CASSQDGASGLSSYNEQFF.

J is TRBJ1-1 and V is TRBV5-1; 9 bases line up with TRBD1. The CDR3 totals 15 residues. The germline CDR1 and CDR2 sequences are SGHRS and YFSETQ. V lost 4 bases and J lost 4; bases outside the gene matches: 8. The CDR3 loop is CASSDVTGGGTEAFF. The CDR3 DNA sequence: TGCGCCAGCAGCGATGTGACAGGGGGAGGCACTGAAGCTTTCTTT.

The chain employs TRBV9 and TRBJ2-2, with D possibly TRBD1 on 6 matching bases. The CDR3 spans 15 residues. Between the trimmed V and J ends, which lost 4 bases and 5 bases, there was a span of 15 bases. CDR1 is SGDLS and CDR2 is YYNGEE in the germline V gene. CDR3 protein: CASSTNSGATGELFF. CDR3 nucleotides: TGTGCCAGCAGCACTAACTCAGGGGCGACCGGGGAGCTGTTTTTT. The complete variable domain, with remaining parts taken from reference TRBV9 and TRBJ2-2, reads DSGVTQTPKHLITATGQRVTLRCSPRSGDLSVYWYQQSLDQGLQFLIQYYNGEERAKGNILERFSAQQFPDLHSELNLSSLELGDSALYFCASSTNSGATGELFFGEGSRLTVL.

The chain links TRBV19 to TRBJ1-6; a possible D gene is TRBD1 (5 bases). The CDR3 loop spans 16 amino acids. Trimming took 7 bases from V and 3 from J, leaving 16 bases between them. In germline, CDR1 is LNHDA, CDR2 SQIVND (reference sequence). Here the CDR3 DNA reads TGTGCCAGTATGGAAATTCGGGGGTTCTATAATTCACCCCTCCACTTT. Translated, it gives CASMEIRGFYNSPLHF. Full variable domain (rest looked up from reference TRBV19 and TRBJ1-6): DGGITQSPKYLFRKEGQNVTLSCEQNLNHDAMYWYRQDPGQGLRLIYYSQIVNDFQKGDIAEGYSVSREKKESFPLTVTSAQKNPTAFYLCASMEIRGFYNSPLHFGNGTRLTVT.

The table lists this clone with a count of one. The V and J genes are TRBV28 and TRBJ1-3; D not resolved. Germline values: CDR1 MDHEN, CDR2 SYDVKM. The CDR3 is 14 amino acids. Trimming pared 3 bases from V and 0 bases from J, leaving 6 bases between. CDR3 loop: CASSFGNSGNTIYF. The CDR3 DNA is TGTGCCAGCAGTTTTGGCAACTCTGGAAACACCATATATTTT.

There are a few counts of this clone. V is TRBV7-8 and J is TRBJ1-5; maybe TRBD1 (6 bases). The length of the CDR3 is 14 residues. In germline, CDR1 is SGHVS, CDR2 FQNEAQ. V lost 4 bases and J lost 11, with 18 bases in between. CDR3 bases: TGTGCCAGCAGCTCAAGTACAGGGACAAGGGCCCAGCATTTT. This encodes CASSSSTGTRAQHF.

CDR3 nucleotides: TGTGCCAGTAGTGGTGTAAGGACAGGGGATGAAAAACTGTTTTTT. Amino acids: CASSGVRTGDEKLFF. The chain joins TRBV19 to TRBJ1-4, with 9 bases identical to TRBD1. Losses at the gene ends were 5 bases for V and 6 bases for J; bases not matched to a gene: 7. Germline CDR1 reads LNHDA; CDR2 reads SQIVND (reference sequence). The CDR3 totals 15 residues.

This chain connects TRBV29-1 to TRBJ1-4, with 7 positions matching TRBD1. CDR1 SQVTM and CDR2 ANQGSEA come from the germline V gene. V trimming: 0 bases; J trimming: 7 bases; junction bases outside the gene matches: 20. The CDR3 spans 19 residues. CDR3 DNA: TGCAGCGTTGAAGATCCTATCGAGACAGGGTGGCCGATGGGTGAAAAACTGTTTTTT. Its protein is CSVEDPIETGWPMGEKLFF.

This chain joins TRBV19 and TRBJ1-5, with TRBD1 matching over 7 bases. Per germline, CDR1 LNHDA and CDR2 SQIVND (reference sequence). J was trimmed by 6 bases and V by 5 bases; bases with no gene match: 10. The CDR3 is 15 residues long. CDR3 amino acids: CASSPVGGGGQPQHF. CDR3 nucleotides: TGTGCCAGTAGTCCTGTAGGAGGGGGCGGTCAGCCCCAGCATTTT.

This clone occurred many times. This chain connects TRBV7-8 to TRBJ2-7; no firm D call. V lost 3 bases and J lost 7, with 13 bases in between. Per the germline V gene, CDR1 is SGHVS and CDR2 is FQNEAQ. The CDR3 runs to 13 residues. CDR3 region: CASSFDLAREQYF. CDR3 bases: TGTGCCAGCAGCTTTGACCTCGCGAGGGAGCAGTACTTC.

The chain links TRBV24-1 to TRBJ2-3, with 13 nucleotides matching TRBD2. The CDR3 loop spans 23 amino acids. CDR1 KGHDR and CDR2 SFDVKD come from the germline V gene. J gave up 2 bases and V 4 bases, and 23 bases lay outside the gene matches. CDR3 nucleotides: TGTGCCACCAGTGAGACAGGACTAGCGGGAGTTCTTCGGCTCCGCCAATCCACAGATACGCAGTATTTT. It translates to CATSETGLAGVLRLRQSTDTQYF.

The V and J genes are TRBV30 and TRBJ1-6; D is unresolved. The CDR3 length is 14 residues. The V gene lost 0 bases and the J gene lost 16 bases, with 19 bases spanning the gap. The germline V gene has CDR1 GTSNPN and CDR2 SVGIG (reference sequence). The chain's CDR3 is CAWSVPREYTVLHF. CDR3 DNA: TGTGCCTGGAGTGTACCCCGGGAATATACAGTTCTCCACTTT.

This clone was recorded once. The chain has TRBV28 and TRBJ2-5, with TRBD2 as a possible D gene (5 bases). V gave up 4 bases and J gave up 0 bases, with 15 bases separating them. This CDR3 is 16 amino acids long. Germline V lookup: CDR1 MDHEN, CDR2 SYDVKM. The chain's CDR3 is CASSSPSRSYQETQYF. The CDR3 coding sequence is TGTGCCAGCAGTTCGCCTAGCAGGTCGTACCAAGAGACCCAGTACTTC.

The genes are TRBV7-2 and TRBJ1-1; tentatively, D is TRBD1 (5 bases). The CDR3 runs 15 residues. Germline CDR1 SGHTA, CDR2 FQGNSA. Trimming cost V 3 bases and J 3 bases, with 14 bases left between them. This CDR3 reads CASSFRVGTDTEAFF. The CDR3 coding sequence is TGTGCCAGCAGCTTCAGGGTGGGCACGGACACTGAAGCTTTCTTT.

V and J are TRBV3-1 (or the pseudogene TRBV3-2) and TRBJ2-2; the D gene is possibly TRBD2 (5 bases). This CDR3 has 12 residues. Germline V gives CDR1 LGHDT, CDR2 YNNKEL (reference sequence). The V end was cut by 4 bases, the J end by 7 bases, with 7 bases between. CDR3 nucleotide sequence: TGTGCCAGCAGCCTTAGCGACGGGGAGCTGTTTTTT. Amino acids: CASSLSDGELFF.

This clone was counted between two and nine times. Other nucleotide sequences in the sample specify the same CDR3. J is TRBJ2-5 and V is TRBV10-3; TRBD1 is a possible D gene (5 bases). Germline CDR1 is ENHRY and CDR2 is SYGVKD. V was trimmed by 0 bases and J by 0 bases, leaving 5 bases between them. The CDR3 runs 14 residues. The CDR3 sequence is CAISESGDQETQYF. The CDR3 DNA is TGTGCCATCAGTGAGTCAGGGGACCAAGAGACCCAGTACTTC.

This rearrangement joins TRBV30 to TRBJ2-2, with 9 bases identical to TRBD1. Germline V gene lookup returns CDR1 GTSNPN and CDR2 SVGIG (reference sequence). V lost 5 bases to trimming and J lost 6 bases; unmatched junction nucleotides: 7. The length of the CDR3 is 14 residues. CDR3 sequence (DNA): TGTGCCTGGGGACAGGGGATGGGGTCCGGGGAGCTGTTTTTT. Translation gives CAWGQGMGSGELFF.

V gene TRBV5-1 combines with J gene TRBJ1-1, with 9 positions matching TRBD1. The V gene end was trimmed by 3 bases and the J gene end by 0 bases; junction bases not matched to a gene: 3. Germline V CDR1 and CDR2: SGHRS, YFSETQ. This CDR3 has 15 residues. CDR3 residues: CASSSGQGMNTEAFF. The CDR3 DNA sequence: TGCGCCAGCAGCTCCGGACAGGGGATGAACACTGAAGCTTTCTTT.

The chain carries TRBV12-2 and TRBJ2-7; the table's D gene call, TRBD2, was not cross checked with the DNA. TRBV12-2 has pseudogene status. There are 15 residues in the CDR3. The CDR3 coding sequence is TGTGCAAGTCGCTTAGGGTTGGCGGGAATCTACGAGCAGTACTTC. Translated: CASRLGLAGIYEQYF.

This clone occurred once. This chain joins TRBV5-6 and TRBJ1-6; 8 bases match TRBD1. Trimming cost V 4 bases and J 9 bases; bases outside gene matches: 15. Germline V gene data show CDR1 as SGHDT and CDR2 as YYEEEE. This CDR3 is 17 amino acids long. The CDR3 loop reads CASSVFAGTGLGSPLHF. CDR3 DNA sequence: TGTGCCAGCAGCGTTTTTGCCGGGACAGGCCTCGGTTCACCCCTCCACTTT.

DNA for the CDR3: TGTGCCAGCAAGCAGGGGGTCAACTATGGCTACACCTTC. It encodes CASKQGVNYGYTF. The chain joins TRBV28 to TRBJ1-2; 7 positions match TRBD1. Trimming at V came to 7 bases and at J to 2 bases, leaving 4 bases not matched to a gene. There are 13 residues in the CDR3. Germline V lookup: CDR1 MDHEN, CDR2 SYDVKM.